Below, one TCR beta chain is given with its context. The antigen is undetermined. These data belong to a study of blood T cells in healthy people across ages. The overall study: In model experiments, template switching was able to capture about one barcoded beta molecule for every two T cells that were present. Findings and caveats of the study: With age, beta diversity per million T cells declined roughly linearly, significantly by about 40. Estimates based on one million T cells were treated as lower bounds.

Germline V gene lookup returns CDR1 SGHTA and CDR2 FQGNSA. The CDR3 runs to 13 residues. V lost 5 bases and J 8 bases, leaving 15 bases between the germline ends. A sample-barcoded 5' primer and a J-beta primer mix were used in a second PCR of about 7 to 12 cycles. Each cDNA molecule received a tag from a template-switch adaptor that had 12 random nucleotides. Each CDR3 protein gets one entry after TCRdb re-called the 5' RACE reads with MiXCR. The sample includes 600,000 or so distinct CDR3 sequences, roughly 21% of them seen just once. The TCR originated in a man between 65 and 85 years old in good health. The chain has TRBV7-2 and TRBJ1-2; D uncertain. Sequenced: blood. The CDR3 region is CASSPAQLGGYTF. CDR3 coding DNA: TGTGCCAGCAGCCCGGCCCAGCTTGGAGGCTACACCTTC.